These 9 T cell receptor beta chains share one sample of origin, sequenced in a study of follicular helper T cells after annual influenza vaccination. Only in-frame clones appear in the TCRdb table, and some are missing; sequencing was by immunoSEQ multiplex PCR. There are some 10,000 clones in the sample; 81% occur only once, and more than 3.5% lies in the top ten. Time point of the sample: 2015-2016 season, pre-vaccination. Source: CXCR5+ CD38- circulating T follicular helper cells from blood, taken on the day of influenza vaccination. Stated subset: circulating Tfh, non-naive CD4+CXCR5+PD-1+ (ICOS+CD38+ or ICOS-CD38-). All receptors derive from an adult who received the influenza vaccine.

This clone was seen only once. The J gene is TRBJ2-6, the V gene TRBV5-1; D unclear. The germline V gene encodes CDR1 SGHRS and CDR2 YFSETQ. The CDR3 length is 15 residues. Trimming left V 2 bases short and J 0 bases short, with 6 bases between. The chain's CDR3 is CASSLKTSGANVLTF. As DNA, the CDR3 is TGCGCCAGCAGCTTAAAAACCTCTGGGGCCAACGTCCTGACTTTC.

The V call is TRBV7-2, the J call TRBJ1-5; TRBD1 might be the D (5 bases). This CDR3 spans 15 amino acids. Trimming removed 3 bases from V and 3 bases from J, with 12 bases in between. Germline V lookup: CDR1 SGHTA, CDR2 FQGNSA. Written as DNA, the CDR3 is TGTGCCAGCAGCTTGGTGTGGGGACCCAATCAGCCCCAGCATTTT. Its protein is CASSLVWGPNQPQHF.

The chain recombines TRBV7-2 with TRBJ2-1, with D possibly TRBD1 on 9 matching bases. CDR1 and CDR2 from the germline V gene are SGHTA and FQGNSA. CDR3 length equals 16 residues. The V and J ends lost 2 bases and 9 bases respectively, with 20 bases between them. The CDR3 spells CASSLLQGAGGGEQFF. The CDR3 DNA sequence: TGTGCCAGCAGCTTACTACAGGGGGCGGGGGGCGGTGAGCAGTTCTTC.

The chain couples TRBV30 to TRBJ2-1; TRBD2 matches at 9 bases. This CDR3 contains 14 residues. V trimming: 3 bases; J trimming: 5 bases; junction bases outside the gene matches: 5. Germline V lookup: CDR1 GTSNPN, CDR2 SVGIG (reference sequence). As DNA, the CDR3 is TGTGCCTGGAGGTGGGCGGGGGGGCACAATGAGCAGTTCTTC. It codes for CAWRWAGGHNEQFF.

CDR3 residues: CASSPQGLATNNEQFF. In DNA, the CDR3 is TGTGCCAGCTCACCACAAGGACTAGCGACTAACAATGAGCAGTTCTTC. The chain employs TRBV18 and TRBJ2-1; 9 nucleotides agree with TRBD2. V trimming: 1 base; J trimming: 5 bases; junction bases outside the gene matches: 6. CDR1 KGHSH and CDR2 LQKENI come from the germline V gene. This CDR3 is built from 16 residues.

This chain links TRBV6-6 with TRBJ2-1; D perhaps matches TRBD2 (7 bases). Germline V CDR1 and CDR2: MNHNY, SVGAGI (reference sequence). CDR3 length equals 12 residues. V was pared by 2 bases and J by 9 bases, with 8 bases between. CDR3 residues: CASSYRGGEQFF. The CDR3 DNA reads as TGTGCCAGCAGTTACAGGGGGGGTGAGCAGTTCTTC.

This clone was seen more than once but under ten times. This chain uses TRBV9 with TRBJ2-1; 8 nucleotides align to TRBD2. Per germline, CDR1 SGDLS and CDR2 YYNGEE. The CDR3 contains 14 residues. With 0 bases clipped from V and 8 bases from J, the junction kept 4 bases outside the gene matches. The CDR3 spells CASSVASSGDEQFF. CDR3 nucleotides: TGTGCCAGCAGCGTAGCGAGTAGCGGGGATGAGCAGTTCTTC.

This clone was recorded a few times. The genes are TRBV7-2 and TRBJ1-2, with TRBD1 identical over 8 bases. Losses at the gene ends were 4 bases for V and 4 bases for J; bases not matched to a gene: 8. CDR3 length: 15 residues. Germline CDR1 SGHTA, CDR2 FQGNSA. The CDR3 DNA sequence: TGTGCCAGCAGCTGGAAGACAGGGGCGGGCTATGGCTACACCTTC. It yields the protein CASSWKTGAGYGYTF.

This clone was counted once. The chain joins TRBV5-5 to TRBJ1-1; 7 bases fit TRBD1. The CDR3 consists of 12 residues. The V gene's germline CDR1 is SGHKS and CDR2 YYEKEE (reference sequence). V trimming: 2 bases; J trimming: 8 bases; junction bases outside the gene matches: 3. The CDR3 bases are TGTGCCAGCAGCTTTTGGGACAGAGAAGCTTTCTTT. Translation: CASSFWDREAFF.